Reported below is one T cell receptor beta chain. The antigen remains undetermined. Repertoires were generated with immunoSEQ multiplex PCR, while TCRdb's copy carries only in-frame clones and drops some. The table includes around 2.3 million clones, 90% to 97% detected once. These data are taken from a study of shared clonotypes between healthy human individuals. Findings and caveats of the study: Across a handful of donors, naive CD4 shared around 5.1%, naive CD8 more than 3%, memory CD4 more than 2%, memory CD8 0.4%. Researchers found naive subsets generally carried larger estimated richness than memory subsets. Sampling included only blood; tissue repertoires likely differ.

The CDR3 spans 15 residues. This sequence originates from a man aged 18-30 years in good health. The specimen sequenced was naive CD4+ T cells sorted from blood. Subset reported: CD45RA+ positively selected. V gene TRBV21-1 combines with J gene TRBJ2-5; the table's D call TRBD2 went unverified against the DNA. TRBV21-1 counts as a pseudogene. CDR3 protein: CASSKAPGRGETQYF. The CDR3 bases are TGTGCCAGCAGCAAAGCCCCGGGGAGGGGGGAGACCCAGTACTTC.